The 18 T cell receptor beta chains in this list originate from one sample, sequenced in a study of blood T cell repertoires in COVID-19. Clones were sequenced by immunoSEQ multiplex PCR, and TCRdb holds only the in-frame ones, with some missing. The table lists approximately 490,000 clones, approximately 86% of them singletons. The sample consisted of PBMCs or T cells enriched from blood (not recorded which). The receptor set was obtained from a woman under 30 who had recovered from COVID-19.

The chain is built from TRBV18 and TRBJ1-1; 7 bases map to TRBD1. Germline values: CDR1 KGHSH, CDR2 LQKENI. Trimming removed 5 bases from V and 3 bases from J; junction bases left unmatched: 12. CDR3 length: 16 residues. CDR3 amino acids: CASSGGGGKRDTEAFF. CDR3 nucleotide sequence: TGTGCCAGCTCAGGTGGAGGGGGCAAAAGGGACACTGAAGCTTTCTTT.

V is TRBV6-5 and J is TRBJ2-7; 9 nucleotides align to TRBD1. Germline lookup yields CDR1 MNHEY and CDR2 SVGAGI. V shed 7 bases, J shed 3 bases, and the junction held 10 bases outside the gene matches. The CDR3 extends over 15 amino acids. CDR3 DNA sequence: TGTGCCAGCAAAGAGGCGACAGGGGGGGGCTACGAGCAGTACTTC. Protein product: CASKEATGGGYEQYF.

The V gene is TRBV6-1, the J gene TRBJ1-1, with TRBD1 identical over 8 bases. V gave up 1 base and J gave up 4 bases; unmatched junction bases: 14. Germline V gene data show CDR1 as MNHNS and CDR2 as SASEGT. The CDR3 runs 18 residues. The CDR3 region is CASSEGRAGGEFGTEAFF. CDR3 sequence (DNA): TGTGCCAGCAGTGAAGGGCGGGCAGGGGGCGAGTTTGGCACTGAAGCTTTCTTT.

The chain joins TRBV3-1 (or the pseudogene TRBV3-2) to TRBJ1-5; D perhaps matches TRBD1 (5 bases). The V end was cut by 0 bases, the J end by 7 bases, with 19 bases between. The CDR3 is made up of 17 amino acids. Germline V gene data show CDR1 as LGHDT and CDR2 as YNNKEL (reference sequence). DNA of the CDR3: TGTGCCAGCAGCCAAGATGCCCCTGGGGGGGGAAGACAGCCCCAGCATTTT. Translated, it gives CASSQDAPGGGRQPQHF.

This rearrangement joins TRBV7-9 to TRBJ1-6, with TRBD1 as a possible D gene (6 bases). CDR3 length equals 13 residues. V lost 4 bases, J lost 10 bases, and 11 bases lay in between. Germline V gene sequence: CDR1 SEHNR, CDR2 FQNEAQ (reference sequence). CDR3 amino acids: CASSSQGRSPLHF. The DNA of the CDR3 is TGTGCCAGCAGCTCACAGGGCCGATCACCCCTCCACTTT.

The rearrangement uses TRBV28 and TRBJ1-2; 10 positions agree with TRBD1. Losses at the gene ends were 6 bases for V and 6 bases for J; bases not matched to a gene: 10. This CDR3 comprises 15 residues. From germline, CDR1 is MDHEN and CDR2 SYDVKM. The CDR3: CASRSQGDRGDGYTF. Written as DNA, the CDR3 is TGTGCCAGCAGATCACAGGGGGACAGGGGTGATGGCTACACCTTC.

The chain has TRBV5-8 and TRBJ2-2; 8 bases align to TRBD2. Losses at the gene ends were 0 bases for V and 6 bases for J; bases not matched to a gene: 16. CDR3 length: 19 amino acids. Germline CDR1 reads SGHTS; CDR2 reads YDEGEE. In DNA form, the CDR3 reads TGTGCCAGCAGCTTGGCGGGAGGGAGAGGAGTCCGGGGATCCGGGGAGCTGTTTTTT. This translates into CASSLAGGRGVRGSGELFF.

This clone has only a few counts. This chain uses TRBV12-3 or TRBV12-4 with TRBJ1-1; weak D call: TRBD1 (6 bases). The V end lost 11 bases, the J end lost 11 bases, and 9 bases lay between the germline ends. CDR3 size: 8 residues. CDR3 region: CAGTGAFF. The CDR3 bases are TGTGCCGGTACAGGGGCTTTCTTT.

The rearrangement links TRBV2 to TRBJ1-1, with 8 bases that match TRBD1. The CDR3 totals 16 residues. V shed 4 bases, J shed 1 base, and the junction held 8 bases outside the gene matches. Germline assignment: CDR1 SNHLY and CDR2 FYNNEI. In DNA, the CDR3 is TGTGCCAGCAGTGTAAGAATAGGACAGGGGAACACTGAAGCTTTCTTT. Amino acid sequence: CASSVRIGQGNTEAFF. Filled out from reference TRBV2 and TRBJ1-1, the complete variable domain reads EPEVTQTPSHQVTQMGQEVILRCVPISNHLYFYWYRQILGQKVEFLVSFYNNEISEKSEIFDDQFSVERPDGSNFTLKIRSTKLEDSAMYFCASSVRIGQGNTEAFFGQGTRLTVV.

The chain links TRBV2 to TRBJ1-2; the D is unclear. The CDR3 contains 12 residues. Trimming cost V 5 bases and J 8 bases, with 12 bases left between them. Germline CDR1 reads SNHLY; CDR2 reads FYNNEI. The CDR3 DNA reads as TGTGCCAGCAGTAGCGGGGAGAGGGGCTACACCTTC. Encoded protein: CASSSGERGYTF.

The chain carries TRBV5-1 and TRBJ2-5, with 9 bases matching TRBD2. The V gene end was trimmed by 2 bases and the J gene end by 1 base; junction bases not matched to a gene: 12. The CDR3 length is 18 residues. From germline, CDR1 is SGHRS and CDR2 YFSETQ. The CDR3 nucleotides are TGCGCCAGCAGCTTCCCCTCTACGAGCGGGGGGCGCCAAGAGACCCAGTACTTC. This codes for CASSFPSTSGGRQETQYF.

This chain joins TRBV5-1 and TRBJ2-7; D is possibly TRBD2 (6 bases). The CDR3 contains 13 residues. Trimming took off 4 bases at V and 2 bases at J, with 10 bases between the two ends. Germline values: CDR1 SGHRS, CDR2 YFSETQ. The CDR3 DNA reads as TGCGCCAGCAGCCGCGGGGAGACCTACGAGCAGTACTTC. Amino acids: CASSRGETYEQYF.

V is TRBV6-2 or TRBV6-3 and J is TRBJ1-2, with D possibly TRBD1 on 5 matching bases. V lost 2 bases to trimming and J lost 8 bases, with 21 bases between them. The CDR3 consists of 16 residues. Germline values: CDR1 MNHEY, CDR2 SVGEGT. This CDR3 is CASSYGYRRPVEGYTF. In DNA form, the CDR3 reads TGTGCCAGCAGTTACGGGTACAGGCGACCCGTCGAAGGCTACACCTTC.

J is TRBJ2-7 and V is TRBV5-4; TRBD2 might be the D (7 bases). The CDR3 contains 12 residues. Germline assignment: CDR1 SGHNT and CDR2 YYREEE (reference sequence). V was clipped by 2 bases and J by 6 bases, with 9 bases between them. CDR3 residues: CASSLRGGEQYF. CDR3 DNA: TGTGCCAGCAGCTTAAGGGGGGGCGAGCAGTACTTC.

This clone showed up just once. The rearrangement links TRBV4-1 to TRBJ2-5, with TRBD2 matching over 9 bases. The CDR3 totals 15 residues. Looked up from germline, CDR1 is MGHRA and CDR2 is YSYEKL. The V segment lost 3 bases and the J segment 3 bases; nucleotides outside the gene matches: 5. The CDR3 reads CASSQLGLAKETQYF. The CDR3 nucleotides are TGCGCCAGCAGCCAGTTGGGACTAGCTAAAGAGACCCAGTACTTC.

The chain links TRBV2 to TRBJ1-6, with D hard to call. Germline V gene data show CDR1 as SNHLY and CDR2 as FYNNEI. V lost 11 bases and J 7 bases, leaving 15 bases between the germline ends. This CDR3 spans 13 amino acids. In DNA form, the CDR3 reads TGTGCCGGAGGAGCACGGATGAATTCACCCCTCCACTTT. It specifies CAGGARMNSPLHF.

This clone has just a few counts. The chain employs TRBV7-2 and TRBJ1-2, with 7 nucleotides matching TRBD1. This CDR3 is built from 16 residues. Trimming cost V 1 base and J 3 bases; bases outside gene matches: 8. Per germline, CDR1 SGHTA and CDR2 FQGNSA. CDR3 protein: CASSLGGQPRDYGYTF. The CDR3 DNA follows: TGTGCCAGCAGCTTAGGGGGACAGCCCCGGGACTATGGCTACACCTTC. Filled out from reference TRBV7-2 and TRBJ1-2, the complete variable domain reads GAGVSQSPSNKVTEKGKDVELRCDPISGHTALYWYRQSLGQGLEFLIYFQGNSAPDKSGLPSDRFSAERTGGSVSTLTIQRTQQEDSAVYLCASSLGGQPRDYGYTFGSGTRLTVV.

J is TRBJ1-6 and V is TRBV27, with TRBD1 matching over 9 bases. V lost 6 bases and J lost 15; bases outside the gene matches: 18. Germline loops: CDR1 MNHEY, CDR2 SMNVEV (reference sequence). The CDR3 has 16 amino acids. CDR3 DNA sequence: TGTGCCAGCAGCCACTTAACCGGGACAGGGCTTCCCCACCTCCACTTT. It encodes CASSHLTGTGLPHLHF.